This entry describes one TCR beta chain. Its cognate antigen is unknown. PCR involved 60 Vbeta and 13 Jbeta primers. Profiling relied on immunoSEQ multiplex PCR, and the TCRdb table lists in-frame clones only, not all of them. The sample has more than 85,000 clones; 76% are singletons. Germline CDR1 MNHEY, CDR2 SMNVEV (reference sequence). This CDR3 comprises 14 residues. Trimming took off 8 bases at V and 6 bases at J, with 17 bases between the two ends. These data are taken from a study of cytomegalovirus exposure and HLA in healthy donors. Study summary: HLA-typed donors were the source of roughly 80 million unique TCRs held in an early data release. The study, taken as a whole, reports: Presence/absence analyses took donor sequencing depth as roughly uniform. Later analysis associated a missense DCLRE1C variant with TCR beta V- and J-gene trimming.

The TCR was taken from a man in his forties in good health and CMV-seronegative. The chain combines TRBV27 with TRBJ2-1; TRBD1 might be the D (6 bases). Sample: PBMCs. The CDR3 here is CASARQARTNEQFF. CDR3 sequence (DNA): TGTGCCAGCGCCAGACAGGCCAGGACCAATGAGCAGTTCTTC.